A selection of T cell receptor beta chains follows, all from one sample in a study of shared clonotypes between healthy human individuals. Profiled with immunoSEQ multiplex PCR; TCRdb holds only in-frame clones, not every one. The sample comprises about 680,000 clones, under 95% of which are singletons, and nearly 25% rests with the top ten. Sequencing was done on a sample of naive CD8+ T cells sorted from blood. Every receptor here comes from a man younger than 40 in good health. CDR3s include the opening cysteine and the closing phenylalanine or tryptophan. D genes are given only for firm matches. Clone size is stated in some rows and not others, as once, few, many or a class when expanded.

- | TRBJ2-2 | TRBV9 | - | TGTGCCAGCAGAGATCGGACCGGGGAGCTGTTTTTT | CASRDRTGELFF
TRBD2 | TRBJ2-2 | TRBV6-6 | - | TGTGCCAGCAGTTACTCCCTAGCGGGAGGGTCCGGGGAGCTGTTTTTT | CASSYSLAGGSGELFF
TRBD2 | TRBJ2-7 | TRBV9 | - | TGTGCCAGCAGCCCACTAGCGGGAGGGCCGCGTCTCGGCTACTACGAGCAGTACTTC | CASSPLAGGPRLGYYEQYF
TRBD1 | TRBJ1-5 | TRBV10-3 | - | TGTGCCATCGGGTCGGGACAGGGGTACCAGCCCCAGCATTTT | CAIGSGQGYQPQHF
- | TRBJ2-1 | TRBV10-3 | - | TGTGCCATCAGAGACGGGACTGGGCAGCAGCAGTTCTTC | CAIRDGTGQQQFF
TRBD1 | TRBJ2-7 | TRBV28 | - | TGTGCCAGCAGTGCCGCTCGGACAGGGGTCTACGAGCAGTACTTC | CASSAARTGVYEQYF
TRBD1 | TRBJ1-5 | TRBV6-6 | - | TGTGCCAGCAGCGGGACAGGGATGAGCCAGCCCCAGCATTTT | CASSGTGMSQPQHF
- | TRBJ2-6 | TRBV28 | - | TGTGCCAGCAGTCTTGGGAGTGGGGCCAACGTCCTGACTTTC | CASSLGSGANVLTF
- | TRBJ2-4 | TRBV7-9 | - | TGTGCCAGCAGCTTAACGACAGTCACCGGGAACATTCAGTACTTC | CASSLTTVTGNIQYF
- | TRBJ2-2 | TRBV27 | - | TGTGCCAGCAGTTTATTCTGGGACGGGGAGCTGTTTTTT | CASSLFWDGELFF
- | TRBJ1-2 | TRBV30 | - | TGTGCCTGCCCCCCGGACAGCGCTAACTATGGCTACACCTTC | CACPPDSANYGYTF
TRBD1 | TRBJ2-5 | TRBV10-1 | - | TGCGCCAGCAGTGAAGGCAGGGGGCTAGAGACCCAGTACTTC | CASSEGRGLETQYF
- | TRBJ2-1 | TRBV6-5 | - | TGTGCCAGCGCCGGCCACGGGAACTACAATGAGCAGTTCTTC | CASAGHGNYNEQFF
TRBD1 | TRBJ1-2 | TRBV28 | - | TGTGCCAGCAGTAGCCAGGACAGGGCTTATGGCTACACCTTC | CASSSQDRAYGYTF
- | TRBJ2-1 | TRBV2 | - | TGTGCCAGCAGTGAACGGTTAGGGGGGAGGACCTACAATGAGCAGTTCTTC | CASSERLGGRTYNEQFF
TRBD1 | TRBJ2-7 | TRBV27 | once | TGTGCCAGCAGTTTAGCCGGGACAGCCTACGAGCAGTACTTC | CASSLAGTAYEQYF
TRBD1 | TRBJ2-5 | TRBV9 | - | TGTGCCAGCAGCGAGACAGGGGGCTCAGAGACCCAGTACTTC | CASSETGGSETQYF
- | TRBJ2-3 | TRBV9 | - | TGTGCCAGCAGCGTAGAGGGACAACGCACAGATACGCAGTATTTT | CASSVEGQRTDTQYF
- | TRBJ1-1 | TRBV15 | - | TGTGCCACCAGCAGAGACAGGGTCACTGAAGCTTTCTTT | CATSRDRVTEAFF
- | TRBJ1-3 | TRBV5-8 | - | TGTGCCAGCAGCTTGGAGCGTAGTTTTGGAAACACCATATATTTT | CASSLERSFGNTIYF
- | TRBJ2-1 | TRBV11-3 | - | TGTGCCAGCAGCGGCGGAGGGCTCACCTACAATGAGCAGTTCTTC | CASSGGGLTYNEQFF
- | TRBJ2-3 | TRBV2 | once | TGTGCCAGCAGTGAACTGGGCTTCTCTAGCACAGATACGCAGTATTTT | CASSELGFSSTDTQYF
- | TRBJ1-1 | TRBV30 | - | TGTGCCTGGAGTGTACGAATCAGCGTGAACACTGAAGCTTTCTTT | CAWSVRISVNTEAFF
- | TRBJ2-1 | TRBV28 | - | TGTGCCAGCAGTGGTGGTAGCGTCTACAATGAGCAGTTCTTC | CASSGGSVYNEQFF
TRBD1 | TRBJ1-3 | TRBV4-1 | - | TGCGCCAGCAGCCAAGGGGACAGCCCTGGAAACACCATATATTTT | CASSQGDSPGNTIYF
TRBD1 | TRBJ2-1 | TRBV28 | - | TGTGCCAGCAGTTCCGTAAGACCCCAAACAGGGGGCTTCTACAATGAGCAGTTCTTC | CASSSVRPQTGGFYNEQFF
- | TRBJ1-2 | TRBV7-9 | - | TGTGCCAGCAGTTCTAGCACCTATGATGGTGGTTATGGCTACACCTTC | CASSSSTYDGGYGYTF
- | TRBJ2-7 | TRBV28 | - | TGTGCCAGCAGTTTGGCCAGTCCCTACGAGCAGTACTTC | CASSLASPYEQYF
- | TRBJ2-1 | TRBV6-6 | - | TGTGCCAGCAGTTACAAGGTCGATGAGCAGTTCTTC | CASSYKVDEQFF
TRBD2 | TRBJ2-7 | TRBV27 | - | TGTGCCAGCAGGCCCACTAGCGGGAGCTTATTCGAGCAGTACTTC | CASRPTSGSLFEQYF